This T cell receptor beta chain appears in the sequencing data of a study of beta chain features in type 1 diabetes. Study overall: Cell yields, gender and age were comparable in patients and healthy donors.

This clone was detected only a few times. Its antigen is not known. Expressed TCRB transcripts got sequenced, as all isolated RNA was reverse transcribed. Profiled with immunoSEQ multiplex PCR; TCRdb holds only in-frame clones, not every one. The table shows about 900,000 clones, with about 17% occurring only once. Whole-study findings and limits: Reads derived from cDNA could over-represent cells showing high TCR expression.

Via CD45RO/CCR7/CD25/CD127/CD95/CD27, cells of the CD4+ naive, central memory, regulatory and stem cell-like memory subsets were sorted. Purity of each sorted population was above 95%. In germline, CDR1 is MDHEN, CDR2 SYDVKM. Trimming took off 3 bases at V and 6 bases at J, with 9 bases between the two ends. CDR3 length: 12 amino acids. Sequenced input: naive CD4+ T cells from blood. The rearrangement joins TRBV28 to TRBJ2-7; D is undetermined. The sequence was collected from a woman under 30 in good health. CDR3 residues: CASSLVGTEQYF. In DNA form, the CDR3 reads TGTGCCAGCAGTTTGGTTGGAACCGAGCAGTACTTC.